This T cell receptor beta chain was sequenced during a study of Graves' ophthalmopathy and Graves' hyperthyroidism. Presentation of ophthalmopathy in the donors involved moderate-to-severe activity, CAS ≥3, NOSPECS ≥4 and a duration under 3 months. RNA transcripts were the source from which TCR beta CDR3 regions were amplified. First-round RT-PCR used HTBI primers; second-round multiplex PCR followed. TCRdb reanalysed the multiplex PCR reads using MiXCR and keeps one entry per CDR3 protein. This sample has around 400,000 distinct CDR3 sequences, with about a sixth found just once. The sample holds many counts of this clonotype. Its antigen is unknown. The length of the CDR3 is 16 residues. Trimming left V 0 bases short and J 1 base short, with 10 bases between. Germline V lookup: CDR1 SGHTA, CDR2 FQGNSA. Findings and limits, study-wide: Most thyroid clonotypes expanded beyond 0.001 frequency were also found in blood.

The sequenced material came from peripheral blood. This chain links TRBV7-2 with TRBJ1-5, with D uncertain. This sequence was found in a woman aged 18-29 years with Graves' ophthalmopathy. DNA for the CDR3: TGTGCCAGCAGCTTAGCTACCCAAATCAGCAATCAGCCCCAGCATTTT. Protein sequence: CASSLATQISNQPQHF.